These 19 T cell receptor beta chains share one sample of origin, sequenced in a study of cytomegalovirus exposure and HLA in healthy donors. The primer mix had 60 Vbeta and 13 Jbeta primers. Using immunoSEQ multiplex PCR, the repertoire was profiled, and TCRdb retains in-frame clones only, with some absent. The sample gives some 110,000 clones, 78% of which show up once; around 1.3% is in the top ten. Sequenced material: PBMCs. The receptors come from a man aged 25-45 years in good health and CMV-seronegative.

V and J are TRBV5-1 and TRBJ2-7, with D maybe TRBD1 (5 bases). This CDR3 is 11 amino acids long. Germline CDR1 is SGHRS and CDR2 is YFSETQ. Deletions cut 5 bases from V and 6 bases from J, with 9 bases between. This CDR3 reads CASSSTGEQYF. The CDR3 nucleotides read TGCGCCAGCAGTAGCACAGGCGAGCAGTACTTC. The whole variable domain, filled in from reference TRBV5-1 and TRBJ2-7, reads KAGVTQTPRYLIKTRGQQVTLSCSPISGHRSVSWYQQTPGQGLQFLFEYFSETQRNKGNFPGRFSGRQFSNSRSEMNVSTLELGDSALYLCASSSTGEQYFGPGTRLTVT.

V usage is TRBV6-1 and J usage is TRBJ2-2, with a possible D match to TRBD2 (5 bases). V was shortened by 6 bases and J by 6 bases, with 11 bases between the two germline ends. The CDR3 is made up of 13 amino acids. Germline V gene data show CDR1 as MNHNS and CDR2 as SASEGT. CDR3 loop: CASRLAEAGELFF. Written as DNA, the CDR3 is TGTGCCAGCAGATTGGCGGAGGCCGGGGAGCTGTTTTTT.

The chain has TRBV14 and TRBJ2-3; TRBD2 aligns across 7 bases. The CDR3 runs to 16 residues. V gave up 4 bases and J gave up 2 bases; unmatched junction bases: 9. Germline CDR1 reads SGHDN; CDR2 reads FVKESK. The CDR3 loop reads CASSPHLAANTDTQYF. For the CDR3, the DNA is TGTGCCAGCAGCCCCCACCTAGCGGCCAACACAGATACGCAGTATTTT.

Details on this clone: The junction departs from the called germline gene at one end, perhaps through a read error. The V call is TRBV9, the J call TRBJ2-7; 9 bases are shared with TRBD1. There are 14 residues in the CDR3. The germline V gene has CDR1 SGDLS and CDR2 YYNGEE. CDR3 sequence: CASSVEGQGDERYF. In nucleotides, the CDR3 is TGTGCCAGCAGCGTAGAGGGACAGGGTGACGAGCGGTACTTC.

The V gene is TRBV7-2, the J gene TRBJ1-2; 8 positions agree with TRBD1. Germline values: CDR1 SGHTA, CDR2 FQGNSA. J gave up 5 bases and V 5 bases, and 7 bases lay outside the gene matches. This CDR3 is built from 14 residues. The CDR3 region has the DNA TGTGCCAGCAGCCAGGGGACAGGCGGTTATGGCTACACCTTC. Translation: CASSQGTGGYGYTF.

V gene TRBV29-1 combines with J gene TRBJ2-1, with 8 nucleotides matching TRBD1. Germline V gene lookup returns CDR1 SQVTM and CDR2 ANQGSEA. The CDR3 extends over 14 amino acids. CDR3: CNVLSGGKYNEQFF. CDR3 bases: TGCAACGTCCTATCAGGGGGCAAGTACAATGAGCAGTTCTTC.

This chain uses TRBV5-1 with TRBJ2-3, with 12 bases aligning to TRBD1. This CDR3 spans 16 amino acids. The V segment lost 3 bases and the J segment 5 bases; nucleotides outside the gene matches: 7. The germline V gene encodes CDR1 SGHRS and CDR2 YFSETQ. The CDR3 DNA sequence: TGCGCCAGCAGCTCGGGGGACAGGGGGCGGGTAGATACGCAGTATTTT. Its protein product is CASSSGDRGRVDTQYF.

The gene calls are TRBV7-9 and TRBJ1-5; 7 bases are a match to TRBD1. Germline assignment: CDR1 SEHNR and CDR2 FQNEAQ (reference sequence). After removal of 6 bases from V and 0 bases from J, the junction contained 14 bases not matched to a gene. The CDR3 is 18 amino acids. CDR3 amino acids: CASSPIPLQGGSNQPQHF. The DNA for the CDR3 is TGTGCCAGCAGTCCAATTCCCCTGCAGGGGGGTAGCAATCAGCCCCAGCATTTT.

The chain links TRBV4-3 to TRBJ2-7; 8 nucleotides match TRBD1. Germline trimming cut 4 bases from V and 1 base from J; bases unmatched to any gene: 6. The CDR3 runs to 15 residues. Per the germline V gene, CDR1 is LGHNA and CDR2 is YSLEER. The CDR3 DNA follows: TGCGCCAGCAGCCTCGGACAGGGTCTTTCCTACGAGCAGTACTTC. This sequence encodes CASSLGQGLSYEQYF.

The rearrangement uses TRBV7-2 and TRBJ1-1, with TRBD1 matching 7 bases. This CDR3 has 14 residues. Trimming took 2 bases from V and 0 from J; bases not matched to a gene: 0. Germline values: CDR1 SGHTA, CDR2 FQGNSA. DNA for the CDR3: TGTGCCAGCAGCTTAACAGGGGTGAACACTGAAGCTTTCTTT. This gives the protein CASSLTGVNTEAFF.

The CDR3, as DNA: TGTGCCAGCAAGTTACTCGGAGCGGGGGCGAAAGATACGCAGTATTTT. Protein sequence: CASKLLGAGAKDTQYF. V gene TRBV6-6 combines with J gene TRBJ2-3, with 8 positions matching TRBD2. The CDR3 length is 16 residues. J was trimmed by 5 bases and V by 7 bases; bases with no gene match: 14. CDR1 is MNHNY and CDR2 is SVGAGI in the germline V gene (reference sequence).

The chain recombines TRBV6-4 with TRBJ2-1; the D gene is possibly TRBD2 (5 bases). In germline, CDR1 is MRHNA, CDR2 SNTAGT. This CDR3 contains 15 residues. With 0 bases removed from V and 5 bases from J, the gap between germline ends came to 11 bases. CDR3 DNA: TGTGCCAGCAGTGACTCGAGGCTAGCTCACAATGAGCAGTTCTTC. This gives the protein CASSDSRLAHNEQFF.

This chain joins TRBV6-1 and TRBJ1-5; no firm D call. This CDR3 has 15 residues. Looked up from germline, CDR1 is MNHNS and CDR2 is SASEGT. V lost 2 bases, J lost 1 base, and 9 bases lay in between. CDR3 DNA: TGTGCCAGCAGTGAAAGAAGGGAGAGCAATCAGCCCCAGCATTTT. As protein: CASSERRESNQPQHF.

The rearrangement uses TRBV9 and TRBJ2-5; maybe TRBD2 (7 bases). Germline CDR1 and CDR2: SGDLS and YYNGEE. This CDR3 spans 17 amino acids. The V gene lost 0 bases and the J gene lost 3 bases, with 18 bases spanning the gap. The CDR3 spells CASSVGEGGLLEETQYF. DNA of the CDR3: TGTGCCAGCAGCGTAGGAGAGGGGGGGCTCCTGGAAGAGACCCAGTACTTC. The entire variable domain, with the rest obtained from reference TRBV9 and TRBJ2-5, is as follows: DSGVTQTPKHLITATGQRVTLRCSPRSGDLSVYWYQQSLDQGLQFLIQYYNGEERAKGNILERFSAQQFPDLHSELNLSSLELGDSALYFCASSVGEGGLLEETQYFGPGTRLLVL.

The chain uses TRBV5-6 and TRBJ2-1; 7 bases agree with TRBD1. With V trimmed by 3 bases and J by 6 bases, 9 bases remained unmatched. The CDR3 sequence is 15 residues long. Germline V gene lookup returns CDR1 SGHDT and CDR2 YYEEEE. CDR3 residues: CASSYRQGAPNEQFF. The CDR3 nucleotides read TGTGCCAGCAGCTACCGACAGGGAGCCCCCAATGAGCAGTTCTTC.

The chain uses TRBV6-1 and TRBJ1-6; 8 nucleotides agree with TRBD1. This CDR3 spans 14 amino acids. Germline loops: CDR1 MNHNS, CDR2 SASEGT. With 6 bases clipped from V and 9 bases from J, the junction kept 7 bases outside the gene matches. The CDR3 loop is CASSATGGSSPLHF. The CDR3 DNA reads as TGTGCCAGCAGCGCCACAGGGGGTTCTTCACCCCTCCACTTT.

The gene calls are TRBV2 and TRBJ1-2; 8 bases fit TRBD1. There are 16 residues in the CDR3. Germline CDR1 SNHLY, CDR2 FYNNEI. The trim removed 1 base at V and 5 bases at J, leaving 9 bases unmatched. This CDR3 reads CASSEGVTGGNYGYTF. The DNA for the CDR3 is TGTGCCAGCAGTGAAGGGGTTACAGGGGGTAATTATGGCTACACCTTC.

This chain connects TRBV7-2 to TRBJ2-1; 7 bases align to TRBD2. Per the germline V gene, CDR1 is SGHTA and CDR2 is FQGNSA. After removal of 1 base from V and 3 bases from J, the junction contained 9 bases not matched to a gene. The CDR3 is 17 amino acids. The CDR3 loop is CASSLGFGGGYYNEQFF. CDR3 in DNA: TGTGCCAGCAGCTTAGGATTCGGGGGAGGGTACTACAATGAGCAGTTCTTC.

This clone came up once. The J gene is TRBJ2-1, the V gene TRBV27, with 7 bases identical to TRBD2. Unmatched junction bases numbered 9, after V lost 6 bases and J lost 7 bases. Looked up from germline, CDR1 is MNHEY and CDR2 is SMNVEV (reference sequence). The CDR3 loop spans 14 amino acids. The CDR3 DNA follows: TGTGCCAGCAGAGTCGAACTAGCGTCAAATGAGCAGTTCTTC. It specifies CASRVELASNEQFF.